A single sample gave rise to the 24 T cell receptor beta chains below, sequenced in a study of human T cells and chemical hapten exposure. TCRdb ran MiXCR on the RACE reads and lists one entry per CDR3 protein. The table records about 55,000 distinct CDR3 sequences, about 9.9% of them present only once. Stated time point: patch test 2, 6 weeks after DPC sensitization. Treatment meaning: therapeutic diphenylcyclopropenone sensitization with weekly scalp DPC. The specimen was whole blood, collected in connection with sensitization to the hapten diphenylcyclopropenone (DPC). The origin of the receptors is a woman aged 45 to 65 with alopecia areata. Some clones in this sample may be carry-over from other donors' samples.

The genes are TRBV7-2 and TRBJ2-5; perhaps TRBD2 as D (7 bases). Trimming removed 3 bases at V and 1 base at J, with 9 bases between. Germline-derived CDR1 and CDR2 are SGHTA and FQGNSA. The CDR3 extends over 14 amino acids. CDR3 coding DNA: TGTGCCAGCAGCTTTGGGGGGGCCCAAGAGACCCAGTACTTC. This encodes CASSFGGAQETQYF.

The chain couples TRBV10-3 to TRBJ2-5; TRBD2 matches at 10 bases. Germline values: CDR1 ENHRY, CDR2 SYGVKD. This CDR3 has 17 residues. Germline trimming cut 2 bases from V and 1 base from J; bases unmatched to any gene: 7. The CDR3 region has the DNA TGTGCCATCAGTGAGGGGGGTCTAGCGGGAGTCCAAGAGACCCAGTACTTC. Its translation is CAISEGGLAGVQETQYF.

This clonotype appeared many times. The gene calls are TRBV11-3 and TRBJ2-2; D may be TRBD1 or TRBD2 (5 bases each). Germline CDR1 and CDR2: SGHNT and YENEEA. V shed 5 bases and J shed 3 bases, with 16 bases lying between them. CDR3 length: 16 amino acids. The CDR3 is CASSPPGQGDTGELFF. As DNA, the CDR3 is TGTGCCAGCAGCCCTCCCGGGCAGGGAGACACCGGGGAGCTGTTTTTT.

In this sample, this clonotype turned up many times. This chain joins TRBV10-2 and TRBJ2-5; tentatively, D is TRBD1 (6 bases). Trimming shortened V by 5 bases and J by 3 bases, and 7 bases separated the two germline ends. CDR1 WSHSY and CDR2 SAAADI come from the germline V gene. The CDR3 spans 12 residues. CDR3 bases: TGCGCCAGCAGTAGGACAGAAGAGACCCAGTACTTC. This codes for CASSRTEETQYF.

This clonotype was observed a handful of times. The rearrangement links TRBV7-8 to TRBJ2-7; TRBD1 matches 10 bases. The CDR3 sequence is 14 residues long. CDR1 and CDR2 from the germline V gene are SGHVS and FQNEAQ. With V trimmed by 2 bases and J by 3 bases, 1 base remained unmatched. The CDR3 sequence is CASSLWTGGYEQYF. DNA for the CDR3: TGTGCCAGCAGCTTATGGACAGGGGGCTACGAGCAGTACTTC.

V is TRBV7-2 and J is TRBJ2-1; 12 bases align to TRBD2. The CDR3 contains 16 residues. Germline assignment: CDR1 SGHTA and CDR2 FQGNSA. V lost 3 bases to trimming and J lost 2 bases; unmatched junction nucleotides: 2. The CDR3 is CASSFPSGRAYNEQFF. In DNA form, the CDR3 reads TGTGCCAGCAGCTTTCCTAGCGGGAGGGCCTACAATGAGCAGTTCTTC.

The chain has TRBV3-1 and TRBJ2-7; D remains ambiguous. Trimming pared 1 base from V and 5 bases from J, leaving 3 bases between. Germline CDR1 is LGHDT and CDR2 is YNNKEL (reference sequence). This CDR3 spans 11 amino acids. The CDR3 loop reads CASSQVNEQYF. As DNA, the CDR3 is TGTGCCAGCAGCCAAGTTAACGAGCAGTACTTC.

At least ten counts were recorded for this clonotype. The gene calls are TRBV18 and TRBJ1-2; weak D call: TRBD1 (5 bases). Germline CDR1 KGHSH, CDR2 LQKENI. The ends were cut back, 1 base at V and 7 bases at J, with 13 bases in the middle. This CDR3 comprises 14 residues. CDR3 sequence reads: CASSPQGGVSGYTF. CDR3 nucleotides: TGTGCCAGCTCACCACAAGGAGGGGTGAGTGGCTACACCTTC.

The V gene is TRBV29-1, the J gene TRBJ2-5; no reliable D call. Germline V gene data show CDR1 as SQVTM and CDR2 as ANQGSEA. The CDR3 has 12 amino acids. V gave up 6 bases and J gave up 7 bases, with 15 bases separating them. The CDR3 nucleotides are TGCAGCGTAAGGATCGTGGATGTGACCCAGTACTTC. Its protein is CSVRIVDVTQYF. The full variable domain, in which reference TRBV29-1 and TRBJ2-5 provide the parts outside the CDR3, is SAVISQKPSRDICQRGTSLTIQCQVDSQVTMMFWYRQQPGQSLTLIATANQGSEATYESGFVIDKFPISRPNLTFSTLTVSNMSPEDSSIYLCSVRIVDVTQYFGPGTRLLVL.

The chain links TRBV3-1 to TRBJ2-5; 12 nucleotides line up with TRBD1. Germline CDR1 LGHDT, CDR2 YNNKEL (reference sequence). CDR3 size: 16 residues. Trimming cost V 4 bases and J 5 bases; bases outside gene matches: 8. The CDR3 here is CASSLLGTGGFETQYF. The CDR3 DNA is TGTGCCAGCAGCCTGCTAGGGACAGGGGGCTTTGAGACCCAGTACTTC.

There are many counts of this clonotype. The genes are TRBV7-2 and TRBJ2-7; 7 bases are shared with TRBD1. V was pared by 1 base and J by 2 bases, with 5 bases of the junction left unmatched. The CDR3 is 15 residues long. The germline V gene has CDR1 SGHTA and CDR2 FQGNSA. CDR3 protein: CASSLEGQKTYEQYF. The CDR3 DNA reads TGTGCCAGCAGCTTAGAGGGACAGAAAACCTACGAGCAGTACTTC. The complete variable domain, with remaining parts taken from reference TRBV7-2 and TRBJ2-7, reads GAGVSQSPSNKVTEKGKDVELRCDPISGHTALYWYRQSLGQGLEFLIYFQGNSAPDKSGLPSDRFSAERTGGSVSTLTIQRTQQEDSAVYLCASSLEGQKTYEQYFGPGTRLTVT.

This clonotype was observed many times. The rearrangement links TRBV20-1 to TRBJ2-1; TRBD2 agrees at 8 bases. This CDR3 spans 17 amino acids. CDR1 DFQATT and CDR2 SNEGSKA come from the germline V gene (reference sequence). V lost 0 bases to trimming and J lost 3 bases; unmatched junction nucleotides: 10. CDR3 amino acids: CSARDPRAGRVYNEQFF. The CDR3 nucleotides read TGCAGTGCTAGAGACCCCCGGGCCGGGAGGGTCTACAATGAGCAGTTCTTC.

This clonotype was recorded a few times. This chain links TRBV6-6 with TRBJ2-5; D perhaps matches TRBD1 (6 bases). Trimming removed 8 bases at V and 3 bases at J, with 10 bases between. CDR3 length: 12 amino acids. Germline V lookup: CDR1 MNHNY, CDR2 SVGAGI (reference sequence). The CDR3 DNA follows: TGTGCCAGCTCAGGACAGAAAGAGACCCAGTACTTC. This codes for CASSGQKETQYF.

Only a few counts were recorded for this clonotype. The V and J genes are TRBV4-1 and TRBJ1-4; unclear D gene. V lost 0 bases to trimming and J lost 8 bases, with 13 bases between them. Germline V gene lookup returns CDR1 MGHRA and CDR2 YSYEKL. The CDR3 sequence is 15 residues long. CDR3 nucleotide sequence: TGCGCCAGCAGCCAAGATCTCTTCGGAGGAGAAAAACTGTTTTTT. Protein: CASSQDLFGGEKLFF.

The chain combines TRBV7-9 with TRBJ2-3, with 14 bases lining up with TRBD2. Germline CDR1 is SEHNR and CDR2 is FQNEAQ (reference sequence). The CDR3 totals 19 residues. Losses at the gene ends were 5 bases for V and 2 bases for J; bases not matched to a gene: 12. CDR3 DNA: TGTGCCAGCAGCCCGCCTCCGGGACTAGCGGGAGTTCTCACAGATACGCAGTATTTT. The encoded protein is CASSPPPGLAGVLTDTQYF.

This clonotype was found a few times. The rearrangement links TRBV2 to TRBJ1-6; no clear D. V was clipped by 2 bases and J by 6 bases, with 8 bases between them. Germline CDR1 SNHLY, CDR2 FYNNEI. CDR3 length: 14 residues. In nucleotides, the CDR3 is TGTGCCAGCAGTGAAATGGGTTCTAATTCACCCCTCCACTTT. Translation: CASSEMGSNSPLHF. Supplemented by reference TRBV2 and TRBJ1-6, the full variable domain reads EPEVTQTPSHQVTQMGQEVILRCVPISNHLYFYWYRQILGQKVEFLVSFYNNEISEKSEIFDDQFSVERPDGSNFTLKIRSTKLEDSAMYFCASSEMGSNSPLHFGNGTRLTVT.

The V call is TRBV28, the J call TRBJ1-1; D ambiguous. Trimming removed 2 bases at V and 0 bases at J, with 10 bases between. CDR3 size: 15 residues. Germline V gene data show CDR1 as MDHEN and CDR2 as SYDVKM. The CDR3, as DNA: TGTGCCAGCAGTTTACCGGGCAGAGTGAACACTGAAGCTTTCTTT. This sequence encodes CASSLPGRVNTEAFF.

The J gene is TRBJ2-3, the V gene TRBV29-1, with D maybe TRBD2 (7 bases). This CDR3 comprises 15 residues. Trimming pared 8 bases from V and 2 bases from J, leaving 20 bases between. Germline-derived CDR1 and CDR2 are SQVTM and ANQGSEA. This CDR3 is CSTSGASGNTDTQYF. CDR3 DNA sequence: TGCAGCACTTCGGGGGCTAGCGGCAACACAGATACGCAGTATTTT.

This clonotype has at least ten counts. The chain is built from TRBV29-1 and TRBJ1-2; 12 nucleotides line up with TRBD1. The V segment lost 3 bases and the J segment 3 bases; nucleotides outside the gene matches: 5. The germline gives CDR1 SQVTM, CDR2 ANQGSEA. CDR3 length: 15 residues. CDR3 in DNA: TGCAGCGTTGATGCGGGACAGGGGGCTCACTATGGCTACACCTTC. Amino acids: CSVDAGQGAHYGYTF.

In this sample, this clonotype turned up a few times. The V and J genes are TRBV5-1 and TRBJ2-2; D gene uncertain. The CDR3 is made up of 14 amino acids. V lost 6 bases to trimming and J lost 3 bases, with 12 bases between them. Germline CDR1 is SGHRS and CDR2 is YFSETQ. The CDR3 region is CASKLGTHTGELFF. CDR3 nucleotides: TGCGCCAGCAAGCTTGGAACCCACACCGGGGAGCTGTTTTTT. The full variable domain, completed using reference TRBV5-1 and TRBJ2-2, is KAGVTQTPRYLIKTRGQQVTLSCSPISGHRSVSWYQQTPGQGLQFLFEYFSETQRNKGNFPGRFSGRQFSNSRSEMNVSTLELGDSALYLCASKLGTHTGELFFGEGSRLTVL.

This clonotype was seen only a few times. The J gene is TRBJ2-7, the V gene TRBV20-1; D gene ambiguous. The CDR3 covers 12 residues. Trimming stripped 4 bases from V and 1 base from J, with 8 bases between. Germline lookup yields CDR1 DFQATT and CDR2 SNEGSKA (reference sequence). The CDR3 DNA is TGCAGTGCTAAAGGGCGGTCCTACGAGCAGTACTTC. Protein sequence: CSAKGRSYEQYF.

CDR3: CASRGGETYNSPLHF. CDR3 in DNA: TGTGCCAGCAGGGGGGGAGAGACCTATAATTCACCCCTCCACTTT. The chain couples TRBV2 to TRBJ1-6; maybe TRBD1 (5 bases). The CDR3 has 15 residues. Germline V gene sequence: CDR1 SNHLY, CDR2 FYNNEI. The V gene lost 6 bases and the J gene lost 2 bases, with 11 bases spanning the gap.

This chain uses TRBV20-1 with TRBJ2-1; D possibly corresponds to TRBD2 (5 bases). Germline CDR1 and CDR2: DFQATT and SNEGSKA (reference sequence). The ends were cut back, 1 base at V and 8 bases at J, with 9 bases in the middle. This CDR3 contains 12 residues. The CDR3 reads CSARGGRDEQFF. The CDR3 nucleotides are TGCAGTGCTAGAGGTGGGCGGGATGAGCAGTTCTTC.

In its sample, this clonotype was seen a few times. The chain couples TRBV12-3 or TRBV12-4 to TRBJ2-3; tentative D call: TRBD2 (6 bases). The V end lost 2 bases, the J end lost 1 base, and 10 bases lay between the germline ends. This CDR3 region has 15 residues. CDR3 DNA: TGTGCCAGCAGTTTATCTGCGGGGCGCACAGATACGCAGTATTTT. The encoded protein is CASSLSAGRTDTQYF.